This TCR beta chain originates from a study of T-cell memory formation after mild COVID-19. Study-wide context: Largely, TCR clusters stayed within a single donor.

TCRdb used MiXCR to reprocess the 5' RACE reads, holding one entry per CDR3 protein. The sample includes about 430,000 distinct CDR3 sequences, approximately 19% of them seen just once. This clonotype came up many times. Its specificity is unknown. Study-level results: Cross-reactive memory appears to have joined, as suggested by some responding clones showing up in pre-infection memory. Of the contracting clones, CD4+ ones lay mainly in CM and EM, and CD8+ ones in EMRA.

The TCR was taken from a man between 18 and 35 years old who had mild COVID-19 (a few samples of this study predate the infection). Cell type and time point are not known. Source material: PBMCs or a T cell subset sorted from them (not recorded which).

The CDR3 sequence is CASSFNVQGTGELFF. The CDR3, as DNA: TGTGCCAGCAGCTTTAACGTCCAGGGCACCGGGGAGCTGTTTTTT. This sequence joins TRBV7-8 and TRBJ2-2; tentative D call: TRBD1 (5 bases). CDR3 length: 15 residues. CDR1 and CDR2 (germline): SGHVS, FQNEAQ. V was cut by 3 bases and J by 4 bases, with 12 bases left in between.